This T cell receptor (beta chain) was profiled in a study of blood T cell repertoires in COVID-19. Study context: T cells, B-cell-depleted T cells, or PBMCs provided the cDNA or gDNA that served as material.

In the authors' methods: Amplification of reference gene primers provided the estimated nucleated cell counts. This table comes from immunoSEQ multiplex PCR, and its TCRdb copy is limited to in-frame clones, with some not included. That table furnishes V, J and clone size, whereas the DNA furnished D and trimming. This table holds about 28,000 clones, over 75% found once. Trimming shortened V by 1 base and J by 0 bases, and 10 bases separated the two germline ends. The CDR3 length is 16 residues. The germline V gene has CDR1 SGHAT and CDR2 FQDESV (reference sequence). The receptor was derived from a human donor in a cohort sampled during active COVID-19. This chain links TRBV11-1 with TRBJ2-1; TRBD1 might be the D (5 bases). The sequencing input was peripheral blood. The CDR3 spells CASSLGRRGSYNEQFF. The CDR3 nucleotides are TGTGCCAGCAGCTTAGGGAGAAGGGGCTCCTACAATGAGCAGTTCTTC.